This paragraph covers one T cell receptor (beta chain) sequence. Its antigen is still unknown. Per-nucleotide qualities are absent, and no much larger clonotype sits a single base away. CDR1 MGHRA and CDR2 YSYEKL were looked up in the germline V gene. From the cysteine through the phenylalanine, the CDR3 covers 17 amino acids. Only the CDR3 DNA stays, 51 bases, in frame from base 1. V is trimmed back by 5 bases and J by 2 bases, and the junction contains 9 bases that no gene match accounts for. The source of the sample is a study of blood T cell repertoires in COVID-19 (dated by TCRdb to 2018 to 2020). Study-wide context: Samples covering the acute and convalescent phases of COVID-19 were provided by collaborators in the United States, Italy and Spain. The material from the prospective study consisted of cDNA or gDNA derived from T cells, B-cell-depleted T cells, or PBMCs. Deeply sampled blood TCRbeta repertoires from subjects exposed to, actively infected with, or recovered from COVID-19 were included in the dataset. The repertoires were released in a freely available public database intended as a resource for research on the immune response to SARS-CoV-2. The samples were drawn from the first 160 participants of the ongoing ImmuneRACE study and from 950 to 1,500 subjects provided by 6 global collaborators. A de-identified subject ID, COVID-19 status, age in years and sex were almost always included in the sample metadata. HLA class I and class II types, where available, came from metadata supplied by the sample provider rather than from assay-based typing.

Each collaborating institution followed its own protocols to collect whole blood in K2EDTA tubes. For TCRbeta analysis, collaborators shipped samples as frozen whole blood, isolated PBMCs, or DNA extracted from either of those sample types. TCRbeta CDR3 regions were amplified from genomic DNA using the immunoSEQ Assay, a bias-controlled multiplex PCR. Per the source publication's procedure: Within the assay, amplification of reference gene primers was used to estimate how many nucleated cells each sample contained. Sequence reads were collapsed and filtered to measure the absolute abundance of every unique TCRbeta CDR3 rearrangement. For each sample, productive Simpson clonality was calculated as the square root of Simpson's diversity index over productive rearrangements. Not all clones reach the TCRdb copy of this immuneACCESS table, which keeps in-frame sequences only. Checked studies attribute under half of the gap to unresolved V genes and leave the rest unexplained. Clone size and V and J calls were adopted from that table, with D and trimming inferred from the DNA. This sample gives about 76,000 clones in total; 80% of them show up just once. The biggest ten clones account for approximately 12% of the sample.

Study-level results and caveats: How much clinical and demographic metadata was included differed by source and by participant, and the metadata was provided uncurated.

Sequenced material: peripheral blood. This receptor was identified in a human donor in a cohort sampled during active COVID-19. This receptor chain uses TRBV4-1 and TRBJ2-6, and 7 junction bases match TRBD1. The bases read TGCGCCAGCAGCGCCCCGACAGGGAGCGCTGGGGCCAACGTCCTGACTTTC. Its translation reads: CASSAPTGSAGANVLTF.